What follows describes a single TCR beta chain. The data originate from a study of PD-L1 blockade in urothelial cancer. Study summary: Patients' histories included 0 to 3 prior chemotherapy regimens.

Time point denoted: pretreatment peripheral blood. Every patient provided from 1 to 8 samples, collected pretreatment and on-treatment. Profiling relied on immunoSEQ multiplex PCR, and the TCRdb table lists in-frame clones only, not all of them. In the table there are 100,000 to 150,000 clones, approximately 84% of which are singletons. V lost 4 bases, J lost 5 bases, and 6 bases stayed unmatched. Germline V CDR1 and CDR2: SNHLY, FYNNEI. The CDR3 runs 14 residues. V gene TRBV2 combines with J gene TRBJ2-3, with 7 bases fitting TRBD1. The TCR sequence derives from a man aged 50-59 years with urothelial cancer. The source was PBMCs, collected around atezolizumab (anti-PD-L1) treatment. CDR3 amino acids: CASSVQRTGDTQYF. CDR3 sequence (DNA): TGTGCCAGCAGTGTCCAAAGGACAGGAGATACGCAGTATTTT. Full variable domain (rest looked up from reference TRBV2 and TRBJ2-3): EPEVTQTPSHQVTQMGQEVILRCVPISNHLYFYWYRQILGQKVEFLVSFYNNEISEKSEIFDDQFSVERPDGSNFTLKIRSTKLEDSAMYFCASSVQRTGDTQYFGPGTRLTVL.